This is a list of T cell receptor beta chains from one sample in a study of Graves' ophthalmopathy and Graves' hyperthyroidism. TCRdb ran MiXCR on the multiplex PCR reads and lists one entry per CDR3 protein. This sample has roughly 1.1 million distinct CDR3 sequences, with approximately 35% found just once. The sequenced sample was peripheral blood or thyroid tissue (not recorded which). The receptors were gathered from an adult man with Graves' hyperthyroidism. CDR3s include the opening cysteine and the closing phenylalanine or tryptophan. Size is stated for part of the rows, as once, few or many counts, or as a class when the clone is expanded.

j_call v_call clone_size cdr3_aa
TRBJ2-5 TRBV6-1 NA CASSPVLKTAQSLRGTQYF
TRBJ1-4 TRBV10-3 NA CAISELAGQAINEKLFF
TRBJ1-2 TRBV20-1 many CSAGLLGDGYTF
TRBJ2-2 TRBV5-4 few CASSFRRGGTGELFF
TRBJ2-7 TRBV12-3/TRBV12-4 many CASSLGISYEQYF
TRBJ1-2 TRBV29-1 many CSVDRSGDGDGYTF
TRBJ2-2 TRBV6-5 few CASSYSTSGRAGELFF
TRBJ1-2 TRBV20-1 NA CSASRAGANYGYTF
TRBJ1-1 TRBV5-1 NA CASGTADTEAFF
TRBJ1-2 TRBV2 many CASSSEDSYGYTF
TRBJ1-1 TRBV29-1 NA CSVLKRGNTEAFF
TRBJ2-7 TRBV6-5 NA CASRIHRGQKYEQYF
TRBJ1-2 TRBV10-3 NA CASSHPDIHHGYTF
TRBJ2-5 TRBV7-2 many CASSFDRGIETQYF
TRBJ1-1 TRBV6-6 many CASSDTGRATEAFF
TRBJ2-4 TRBV20-1 NA CSAVGANIQYF